The present T cell receptor beta chain was sequenced within a study of sequential checkpoint blockade in melanoma. Repertoires were generated with immunoSEQ multiplex PCR, while TCRdb's copy carries only in-frame clones and drops some. The sample has about 12,000 clones, 60% to 80% seen once. From germline, CDR1 is SGHVS and CDR2 FNYEAQ. V gave up 5 bases and J gave up 2 bases; unmatched junction bases: 4. The CDR3 spans 15 residues. The treatment is: randomized to nivolumab then ipilimumab (arm A) or the reverse (arm B). The chain carries TRBV7-6 and TRBJ2-3; 10 bases match TRBD1. This receptor was obtained from a human donor with melanoma. The sequencing here drew on CD8+ T cells sorted from blood (inferred from file names), taken from a patient given nivolumab and ipilimumab in sequence. CDR3 loop: CASSPGQGYTDTQYF. CDR3 nucleotides: TGTGCCAGCAGCCCGGGACAGGGGTACACAGATACGCAGTATTTT. The full variable domain, with the rest looked up from reference TRBV7-6 and TRBJ2-3, is GAGVSQSPRYKVTKRGQDVALRCDPISGHVSLYWYRQALGQGPEFLTYFNYEAQQDKSGLPNDRFSAERPEGSISTLTIQRTEQRDSAMYRCASSPGQGYTDTQYFGPGTRLTVL.